The entry that follows covers one T cell receptor beta chain sequence. Treatment reported: therapeutic diphenylcyclopropenone sensitization with weekly scalp DPC. Library preparation tagged each individual cDNA molecule with a unique molecular identifier. TCRdb passed the reads through MiXCR, listing each CDR3 protein once. The sample yields about 1,700 distinct CDR3 sequences, roughly 50% seen once. CDR3 length: 16 amino acids. With 0 bases removed from V and 1 base from J, the gap between germline ends came to 12 bases. The V gene's germline CDR1 is LGHNA and CDR2 YNFKEQ. The data stem from a study of human T cells and chemical hapten exposure. Study-wide context: Sensitizing treatment utilized 2% DPC over a roughly 2 cm by roughly 2 cm portion of upper inner arm skin. Each patch test put 0.01% DPC on the upper back, and results were read at 6 days.

This clonotype was sampled from an adult with alopecia areata. Some clones in this sample may be carry-over from other donors' samples. This table probably holds off-target reads from a library built for another chain. This sequence joins TRBV4-2 and TRBJ1-2; D uncertain. The material sequenced was whole blood, taken before DPC sensitization or 2, 6, or about 24 weeks after (not recorded which). CDR3 coding DNA: TGTGCCAGCAGCCAAGATGAAGGGAAAAGTAACTATGGCTACACCTTC. It is translated as CASSQDEGKSNYGYTF.